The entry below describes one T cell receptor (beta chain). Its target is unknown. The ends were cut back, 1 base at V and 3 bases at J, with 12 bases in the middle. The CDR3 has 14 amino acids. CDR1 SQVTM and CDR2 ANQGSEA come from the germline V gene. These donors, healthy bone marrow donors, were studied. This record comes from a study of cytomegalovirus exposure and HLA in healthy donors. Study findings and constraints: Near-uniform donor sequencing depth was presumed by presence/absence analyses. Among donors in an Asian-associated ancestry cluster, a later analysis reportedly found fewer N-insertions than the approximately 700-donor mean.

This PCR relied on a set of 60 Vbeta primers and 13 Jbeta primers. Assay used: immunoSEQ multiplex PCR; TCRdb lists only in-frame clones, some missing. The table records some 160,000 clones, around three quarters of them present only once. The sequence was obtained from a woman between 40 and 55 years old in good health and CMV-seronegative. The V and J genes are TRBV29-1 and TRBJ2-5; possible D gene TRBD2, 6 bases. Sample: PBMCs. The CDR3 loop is CSVEGVGGKETQYF. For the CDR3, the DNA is TGCAGCGTTGAAGGGGTGGGGGGAAAAGAGACCCAGTACTTC.